Listed below are T cell receptor beta chains from one sample, sequenced in a study of lymphopenia after photon versus proton radiotherapy. Measured with immunoSEQ multiplex PCR; TCRdb has only the in-frame clones, and not every one. The sample gives approximately 21,000 clones, around 85% of which show up once; under 20% is in the top ten. The sample in question was peripheral blood, obtained from a patient treated with photon-based radiotherapy. These receptors came from a man in his 60s with pancreatic cancer. Each CDR3 is given with its conserved first and last residue. The D gene is left open where the match is weak. Size tells how often a clone was seen (once, few, many) or the class of an expanded clone, and some rows leave it out.

-	12	-	TRBV6-5	TRBJ1-1	TGTGCCAGCAGTTACTCGGCCACTGAAGCTTTCTTT	CASSYSATEAFF
-	12	-	TRBV5-1	TRBJ2-7	TGCGCCAGCAGCGGCTCGGGATACGAGCAGTACTTC	CASSGSGYEQYF
-	16	TRBD1	TRBV5-6	TRBJ2-2	TGTGCCAGCAGCTGGGGAGTGGACAGGGGTACCGGGGAGCTGTTTTTT	CASSWGVDRGTGELFF
-	14	-	TRBV7-2	TRBJ1-1	TGTGCCAGCAGCTTAGAAGGGGTGGGCACTGAAGCTTTCTTT	CASSLEGVGTEAFF
-	15	-	TRBV18	TRBJ1-1	TGTGCCAGCTCACTTAATACAGGGAGAGGAAGCGAAGCTTTCTTT	CASSLNTGRGSEAFF
-	19	TRBD2	TRBV7-2	TRBJ2-3	TGTGCCAGCAGCTTAGTGCCTGGTGGACTAGCGGGGCGCACAGATACGCAGTATTTT	CASSLVPGGLAGRTDTQYF
-	15	TRBD1	TRBV6-5	TRBJ1-2	TGTGCCAGCAGTTCGACAGGGGGGGCCTTCTATGGCTACACCTTC	CASSSTGGAFYGYTF
-	14	TRBD1	TRBV28	TRBJ2-7	TGTGCCAGCAATCAGAGACAGGGGAGGTACGAGCAGTACTTC	CASNQRQGRYEQYF
-	16	TRBD2	TRBV19	TRBJ2-3	TGTGCCAGTAGTATTACGCTAGCGGGGAGCACAGATACGCAGTATTTT	CASSITLAGSTDTQYF
-	14	TRBD1	TRBV6-1	TRBJ2-3	TGTGCCAGCAGCCCAGACAGGGTCTCAGATACGCAGTATTTT	CASSPDRVSDTQYF
-	13	-	TRBV10-3	TRBJ2-5	TGTGCCATCAATCGGCAGATACAAGAGACCCAGTACTTC	CAINRQIQETQYF
-	15	TRBD2	TRBV5-1	TRBJ2-1	TGCGCCAGCAGCTTGGAGGGACTAGCGGGTTCTGAGCAGTTCTTC	CASSLEGLAGSEQFF
-	13	-	TRBV2	TRBJ1-5	TGTGCCAGCAGTGTCATACCGAATCAGCCCCAGCATTTT	CASSVIPNQPQHF
-	13	-	TRBV6-6	TRBJ2-7	TGTGCCAGCAGCCCGGACGGATCCTACGAGCAGTACTTC	CASSPDGSYEQYF
-	17	TRBD1	TRBV4-2	TRBJ1-3	TGTGCCAGCAGCCAAGAAGGACAGGTTCACTCTGGAAACACCATATATTTT	CASSQEGQVHSGNTIYF
-	16	-	TRBV7-2	TRBJ2-3	TGTGCCAGCAGCTTAGCTATTCGTGTGGTCACAGATACGCAGTATTTT	CASSLAIRVVTDTQYF
-	15	TRBD1	TRBV27	TRBJ2-7	TGTGCCAGCAGTTTATCTAGACAGGGCGCCTACGAGCAGTACTTC	CASSLSRQGAYEQYF
medium-sized	13	-	TRBV7-9	TRBJ2-7	TGTGCCAGCAGCTTGGAAAGCTCCTACGAGCAGTACTTC	CASSLESSYEQYF
-	13	TRBD2	TRBV18	TRBJ2-7	TGTGCCACCGCGGGGGGCTCTTCCTACGAGCAGTACTTC	CATAGGSSYEQYF
-	16	-	TRBV4-1	TRBJ2-5	TGCGCCAGCACCCAAAACGCCGAGGGGGGGCGGGAGACCCAGTACTTC	CASTQNAEGGRETQYF
-	13	-	TRBV30	TRBJ2-7	TGTGCCTGGAGTGCTACCGACCACTACGAGCAGTACTTC	CAWSATDHYEQYF
-	15	-	TRBV11-2	TRBJ2-1	TGTGCCAGCAGCTTAGAATACAGGCTAAACAATGAGCAGTTCTTC	CASSLEYRLNNEQFF
-	14	-	TRBV15	TRBJ1-3	TGTGCCACCCGTGAAGCAGGGTCGGGAAACACCATATATTTT	CATREAGSGNTIYF
once	15	-	TRBV5-4	TRBJ1-2	TGTGCCAGCAGCTTGGGTAGCGGGGGCGGAGGTGGCTACACCTTC	CASSLGSGGGGGYTF
-	17	TRBD2	TRBV4-1	TRBJ2-3	TGCGCCAGCAGCCAGTCCGGGACTAGCGGGGGCGGTGATACGCAGTATTTT	CASSQSGTSGGGDTQYF
-	15	TRBD2	TRBV7-2	TRBJ2-1	TGTGCCAGCAGCTTGGGACTAGCGCTCTACAATGAGCAGTTCTTC	CASSLGLALYNEQFF
-	14	-	TRBV19	TRBJ1-1	TGTGCCAGTAGTAACAATCAGGGTTGGACTGAAGCTTTCTTT	CASSNNQGWTEAFF
once	14	-	TRBV2	TRBJ2-1	TGTGCCAGCACTCCGGAGGGCTCCTACAATGAGCAGTTCTTC	CASTPEGSYNEQFF
once	14	TRBD1	TRBV6-6	TRBJ2-7	TGTGCCAGCGAAAGAGGGGACAGGGGTCACGAGCAGTACTTC	CASERGDRGHEQYF
once	16	-	TRBV9	TRBJ1-4	TGTGCCAGCAGCGTGGGTTTAGGGTCAACTAATGAAAAACTGTTTTTT	CASSVGLGSTNEKLFF
-	17	-	TRBV4-1	TRBJ2-6	TGCGCCAGCAGCCAAGATAGTAGGGCTGCTGGGGCCAACGTCCTGACTTTC	CASSQDSRAAGANVLTF
-	16	-	TRBV9	TRBJ2-3	TGTGCCAGCAGCGTATCTAGCCTCGCTAGCACAGATACGCAGTATTTT	CASSVSSLASTDTQYF
-	16	-	TRBV7-8	TRBJ2-5	TGTGCCAGCAGCTTAGAGACAGGACCCGTACAAGAGACCCAGTACTTC	CASSLETGPVQETQYF
-	12	-	TRBV11-3	TRBJ2-1	TGTGCCAGCCGGGCGCAGGGCAATGAGCAGTTCTTC	CASRAQGNEQFF
-	14	-	TRBV19	TRBJ1-5	TGTGCCAGTAGTACCCCCGGGACCTATCAGCCCCAGCATTTT	CASSTPGTYQPQHF
-	11	-	TRBV2	TRBJ2-4	TGTGCCAGCCGTTGGATGGACATTCAGTACTTC	CASRWMDIQYF
-	12	-	TRBV6-6	TRBJ1-6	TGTGCCAGCAGACAGGGTAATTCACCCCTCCACTTT	CASRQGNSPLHF
-	15	TRBD1	TRBV5-1	TRBJ2-3	TGCGCCAGCAGCTTGGGAGGGGGCGTTGGAGATACGCAGTATTTT	CASSLGGGVGDTQYF
-	14	-	TRBV11-2	TRBJ2-7	TGTGCCAGCAGCTGGGGACCCGGGTCCTACGAGCAGTACTTC	CASSWGPGSYEQYF
few	15	TRBD1	TRBV19	TRBJ1-5	TGTGCCAGTAATATTAGACAGGGAATGGCTCAGCCCCAGCATTTT	CASNIRQGMAQPQHF
-	13	-	TRBV19	TRBJ2-7	TGTGCCAGTAGTACGGCACTCGTCTACGAGCAGTACTTC	CASSTALVYEQYF
-	15	TRBD1	TRBV5-4	TRBJ1-6	TGTGCCAGCAGCATCGCGACAGGGGATAATTCACCCCTCCACTTT	CASSIATGDNSPLHF